This TCR beta chain was recorded in a study of cytomegalovirus exposure and HLA in healthy donors. General study findings and limits: Cytomegalovirus-associated status was assigned to 150 or so TCR beta chains. Per published reports, the classifier diagnosed cytomegalovirus status with high specificity and sensitivity.

Some clones are missing from TCRdb's copy, which holds only in-frame ones; the method was immunoSEQ multiplex PCR. The data hold roughly 110,000 clones, with about 87% observed a single time. CDR3 length equals 16 residues. The V and J ends lost 5 bases and 5 bases, in that order; junction bases with no gene match: 10. In germline, CDR1 is SGHVS, CDR2 FQNEAQ. Donors came from a validation cohort of over a hundred subjects, distinct from the first 666-subject cohort. Worth noting for this clone: Its antigen is currently unknown.

This rearrangement joins TRBV7-8 to TRBJ1-2; 11 bases match TRBD1. The sequence derives from a woman younger than 30 in good health and CMV-seropositive. The material sequenced was PBMCs. CDR3 nucleotides: TGTGCCAGCAGCCCTTGGACAGGGGGCTTCCGGTATGGCTACACCTTC. It codes for CASSPWTGGFRYGYTF.